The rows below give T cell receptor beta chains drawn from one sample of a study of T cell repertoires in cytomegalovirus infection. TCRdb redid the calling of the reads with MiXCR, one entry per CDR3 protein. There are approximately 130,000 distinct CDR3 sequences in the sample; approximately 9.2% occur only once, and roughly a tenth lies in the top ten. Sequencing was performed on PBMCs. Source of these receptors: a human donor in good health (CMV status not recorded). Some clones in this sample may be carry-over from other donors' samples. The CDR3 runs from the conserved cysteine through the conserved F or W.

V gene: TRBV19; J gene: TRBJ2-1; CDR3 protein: CASSIDLGIWGDRVYNEQFF
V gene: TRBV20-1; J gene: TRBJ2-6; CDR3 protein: CSAPRSGRNSGANVLTF
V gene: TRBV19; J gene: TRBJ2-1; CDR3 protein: CASSPRGQGFPHEQFF
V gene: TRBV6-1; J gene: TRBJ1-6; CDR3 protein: CASRQTGGLNSPLHF
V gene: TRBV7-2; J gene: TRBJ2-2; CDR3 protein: CASSSTGAGTGELFF
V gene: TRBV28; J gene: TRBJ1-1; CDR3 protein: CASFNSGSRAEAFF
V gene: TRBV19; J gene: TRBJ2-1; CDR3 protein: CASSIAGTSGGYEQFF
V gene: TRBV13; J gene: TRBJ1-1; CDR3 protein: CASSIRQGGLDTEAFF
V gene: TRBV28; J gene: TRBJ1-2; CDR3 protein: CASSSGQGKNYGYTF
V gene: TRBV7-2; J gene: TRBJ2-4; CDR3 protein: CASSLGRASGENIQYF
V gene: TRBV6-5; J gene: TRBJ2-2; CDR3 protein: CASSYSSGQGGELFF
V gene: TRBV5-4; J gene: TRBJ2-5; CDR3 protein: CASSKVAGGGETQYF
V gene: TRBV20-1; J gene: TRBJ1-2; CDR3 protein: CSARVGGHPRSYGYTF
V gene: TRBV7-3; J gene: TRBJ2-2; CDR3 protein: CASSLSNTGELFF
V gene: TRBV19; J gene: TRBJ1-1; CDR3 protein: CASRFQGGTEAFF